The sequence of this T cell receptor beta chain was determined in a study of T cell responses to AZD1222 COVID-19 vaccine. Generated by immunoSEQ multiplex PCR, the TCRdb table keeps only in-frame clones and is missing some. The data hold 55,000 to 80,000 clones, with 76% observed a single time. On this clone: No antigen is known for it.

The CDR3 has 13 residues. Trimming left V 6 bases short and J 3 bases short, with 12 bases between. Study conclusions and caveats: In all cases, repertoires were sampled only after the peak T cell response. Of spike-specific TCRs, nearly half reportedly target regions left unmutated in variants.

The clonotype was recovered from an adult in good health. V usage is TRBV12-3 or TRBV12-4 and J usage is TRBJ2-7; D is uncertain. The sequencing here drew on peripheral blood, taken on day 0 of AZD1222 vaccination. CDR3 in amino acids: CASSLNSFYEQYF. CDR3 bases: TGTGCCAGCAGCCTAAACAGTTTCTACGAGCAGTACTTC.